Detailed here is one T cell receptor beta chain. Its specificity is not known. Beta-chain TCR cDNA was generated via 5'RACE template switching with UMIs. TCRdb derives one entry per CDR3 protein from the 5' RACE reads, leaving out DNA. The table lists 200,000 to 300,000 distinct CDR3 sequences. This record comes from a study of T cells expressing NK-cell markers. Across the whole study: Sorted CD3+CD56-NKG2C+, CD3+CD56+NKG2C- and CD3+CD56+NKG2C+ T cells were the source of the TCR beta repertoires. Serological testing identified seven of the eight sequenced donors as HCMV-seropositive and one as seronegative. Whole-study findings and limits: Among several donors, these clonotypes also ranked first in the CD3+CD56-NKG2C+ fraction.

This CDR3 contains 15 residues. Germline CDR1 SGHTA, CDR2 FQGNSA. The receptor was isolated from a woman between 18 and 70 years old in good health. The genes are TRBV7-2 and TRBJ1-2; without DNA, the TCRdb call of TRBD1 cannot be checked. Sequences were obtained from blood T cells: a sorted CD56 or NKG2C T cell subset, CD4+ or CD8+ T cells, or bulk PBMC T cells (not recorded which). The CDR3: CASSTAGTVDYGYTF.